A single sample gave rise to the 12 T cell receptor beta chains below, sequenced in a study of blood T cell repertoires in COVID-19. The table came from immunoSEQ multiplex PCR; TCRdb's copy has only in-frame clones and leaves some out. Here the sample spans 300,000 to 350,000 clones, 75% to 90% being singletons. Sequences were obtained from peripheral blood. These receptors were obtained from a man aged 18 to 30 with active or convalescent COVID-19.

The J gene is TRBJ2-3, the V gene TRBV11-2; D is perhaps TRBD1 (5 bases). Trimming removed 6 bases from V and 4 bases from J, with 8 bases in between. CDR1 is SGHAT and CDR2 is FQNNGV in the germline V gene. This CDR3 spans 12 amino acids. This CDR3 reads CASRAGPDTQYF. Written as DNA, the CDR3 is TGTGCCAGCAGGGCAGGGCCAGATACGCAGTATTTT.

The rearrangement uses TRBV6-6 and TRBJ2-1, with D perhaps TRBD1 (6 bases). The CDR3 consists of 17 residues. Germline V lookup: CDR1 MNHNY, CDR2 SVGAGI (reference sequence). The V and J ends lost 5 bases and 3 bases respectively, with 20 bases between them. In DNA form, the CDR3 reads TGTGCCAGCAGTCCAAGCCCCCGCAGGGGCATCTACAATGAGCAGTTCTTC. As protein: CASSPSPRRGIYNEQFF.

V is TRBV19 and J is TRBJ2-1; D is possibly TRBD2 (6 bases). Trimming left V 1 base short and J 0 bases short, with 13 bases between. Germline-derived CDR1 and CDR2 are LNHDA and SQIVND (reference sequence). This CDR3 is 17 amino acids long. The CDR3 region is CASSIVGTGGSYNEQFF. The DNA of the CDR3 is TGTGCCAGTAGTATAGTAGGGACTGGGGGCTCCTACAATGAGCAGTTCTTC.

This chain uses TRBV15 with TRBJ2-7; 7 bases are a match to TRBD2. The CDR3 runs to 16 residues. CDR1 is LNHNV, CDR2 YYDKDF, per germline (reference sequence). The V and J ends lost 1 base and 3 bases, in that order; junction bases with no gene match: 9. CDR3 in DNA: TGTGCCACCAGCAGAGGGTCTAGCGGACTACACTACGAGCAGTACTTC. Translated, it gives CATSRGSSGLHYEQYF.

This clone occurred once. The V call is TRBV28, the J call TRBJ1-1, with no clear D. The CDR3 contains 13 residues. CDR1 is MDHEN, CDR2 SYDVKM, per germline. V dropped 3 bases and J dropped 4 bases, with 9 bases sitting between them. CDR3 sequence: CASSFSLGTEAFF. The DNA of the CDR3 is TGTGCCAGCAGTTTTAGCCTCGGCACTGAAGCTTTCTTT. Combining the CDR3 with reference TRBV28 and TRBJ1-1 gives the whole variable domain DVKVTQSSRYLVKRTGEKVFLECVQDMDHENMFWYRQDPGLGLRLIYFSYDVKMKEKGDIPEGYSVSREKKERFSLILESASTNQTSMYLCASSFSLGTEAFFGQGTRLTVV.

The CDR3, as DNA: TGTGCTACGGGACTAGCTAATGAGCAGTTCTTC. Translated: CATGLANEQFF. The chain is built from TRBV12-3 or TRBV12-4 and TRBJ2-1; 9 nucleotides line up with TRBD2. The CDR3 contains 11 residues.

The J gene is TRBJ2-3, the V gene TRBV19, with D perhaps TRBD2 (6 bases). This CDR3 has 16 residues. CDR1 and CDR2 (germline): LNHDA, SQIVND (reference sequence). Trimming removed 1 base from V and 5 bases from J, with 16 bases in between. The CDR3 coding sequence is TGTGCCAGTAGTATAGGAACCAGCGGGCGAGAAGATACGCAGTATTTT. Translation gives CASSIGTSGREDTQYF.

The V and J genes are TRBV19 and TRBJ1-6, with 10 positions matching TRBD1. Germline CDR1 is LNHDA and CDR2 is SQIVND (reference sequence). The CDR3 totals 14 residues. With 7 bases clipped from V and 8 bases from J, the junction kept 5 bases outside the gene matches. The CDR3 reads CASNPTGGYSPLHF. CDR3 in DNA: TGTGCCAGTAATCCGACAGGGGGCTATTCACCCCTCCACTTT. Based on the CDR3 plus reference TRBV19 and TRBJ1-6, the full variable domain is DGGITQSPKYLFRKEGQNVTLSCEQNLNHDAMYWYRQDPGQGLRLIYYSQIVNDFQKGDIAEGYSVSREKKESFPLTVTSAQKNPTAFYLCASNPTGGYSPLHFGNGTRLTVT.

The chain joins TRBV2 to TRBJ2-2, with 7 bases that match TRBD1. Germline V CDR1 and CDR2: SNHLY, FYNNEI. The ends lost 6 bases at V and 5 bases at J; junction bases unmatched: 3. This CDR3 is 13 amino acids long. CDR3 in amino acids: CASRLQGTGELFF. The CDR3 bases are TGTGCCAGCAGACTACAGGGGACCGGGGAGCTGTTTTTT.

The chain employs TRBV2 and TRBJ1-5; tentative D call: TRBD1 (5 bases). V was clipped by 10 bases and J by 3 bases, with 13 bases between them. The CDR3 totals 13 residues. The germline V gene has CDR1 SNHLY and CDR2 FYNNEI. The DNA for the CDR3 is TGTGCCACCTCGATAGGGGTCAATCAGCCCCAGCATTTT. It yields the protein CATSIGVNQPQHF.

This chain uses TRBV19 with TRBJ1-1, with D possibly matching TRBD1 (5 bases). Germline-derived CDR1 and CDR2 are LNHDA and SQIVND (reference sequence). The CDR3 spans 14 residues. Trimming pared 10 bases from V and 1 base from J, leaving 16 bases between. CDR3 amino acids: CATSWGGRNTEAFF. CDR3 DNA sequence: TGTGCCACCAGCTGGGGGGGAAGGAACACTGAAGCTTTCTTT.

The V and J genes are TRBV7-3 and TRBJ1-5; D ambiguous. Trimming stripped 5 bases from V and 5 bases from J, with 10 bases between. The germline gives CDR1 SGHTA, CDR2 FQGTGA. The CDR3 spans 13 residues. The CDR3 sequence: CASSVMAHQPQHF. The CDR3 DNA is TGTGCCAGCAGCGTCATGGCCCATCAGCCCCAGCATTTT.